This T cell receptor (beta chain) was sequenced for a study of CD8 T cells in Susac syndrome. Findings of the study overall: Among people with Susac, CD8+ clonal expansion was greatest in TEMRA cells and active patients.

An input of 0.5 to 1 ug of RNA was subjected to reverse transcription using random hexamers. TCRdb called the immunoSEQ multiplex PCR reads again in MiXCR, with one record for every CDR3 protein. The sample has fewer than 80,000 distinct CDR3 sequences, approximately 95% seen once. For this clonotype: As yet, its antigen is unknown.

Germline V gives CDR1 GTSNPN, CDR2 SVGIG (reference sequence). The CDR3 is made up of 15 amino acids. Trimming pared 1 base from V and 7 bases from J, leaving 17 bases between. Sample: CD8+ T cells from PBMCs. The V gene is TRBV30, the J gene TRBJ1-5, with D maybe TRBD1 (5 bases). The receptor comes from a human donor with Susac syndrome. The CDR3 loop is CAWSEARESHQPQHF. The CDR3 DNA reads TGTGCCTGGAGTGAAGCCAGGGAATCCCACCAGCCCCAGCATTTT.